This T cell receptor beta chain emerged from a study of cytomegalovirus exposure and HLA in healthy donors. Looking at the study overall: Samples from HLA-typed donors yielded about 86 million unique TCRs in an early data release. Overall study findings and caveats: Published work reported that the classifier diagnosed cytomegalovirus status with high specificity and sensitivity.

V lost 7 bases, J lost 4 bases, and 15 bases lay in between. Germline lookup yields CDR1 SGHRS and CDR2 YFSETQ. The CDR3 is 13 residues long. PCR used 60 Vbeta primers and 13 Jbeta primers. The repertoire was sequenced with immunoSEQ multiplex PCR; TCRdb's copy has only in-frame clones and lacks some. The sample carries a few hundred thousand clones, approximately 80% recorded once. A word on this clone: Its antigen is unknown.

This TCR came from a girl aged 2 to 9 in good health and CMV-seronegative. The sample comprised PBMCs. The chain joins TRBV5-1 to TRBJ2-7, with TRBD2 as a possible D gene (6 bases). CDR3 protein: CASRHGGGYEQYF. In DNA, the CDR3 is TGCGCCAGCCGACACGGGGGAGGTTACGAGCAGTACTTC.